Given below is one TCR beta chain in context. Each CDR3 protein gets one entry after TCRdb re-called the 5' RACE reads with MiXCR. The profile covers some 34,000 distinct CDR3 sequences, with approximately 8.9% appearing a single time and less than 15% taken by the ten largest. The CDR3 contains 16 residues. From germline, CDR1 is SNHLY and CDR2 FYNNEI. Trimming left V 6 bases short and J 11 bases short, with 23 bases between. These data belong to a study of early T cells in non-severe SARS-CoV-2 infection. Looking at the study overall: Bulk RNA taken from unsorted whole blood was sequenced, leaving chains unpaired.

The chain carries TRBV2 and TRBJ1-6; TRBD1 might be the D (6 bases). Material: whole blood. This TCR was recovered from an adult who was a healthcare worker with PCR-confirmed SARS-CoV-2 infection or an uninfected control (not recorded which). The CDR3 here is CASRDDGQLLAAPLHF. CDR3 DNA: TGTGCCAGCAGAGACGATGGACAGTTGTTGGCCGCACCCCTCCACTTT.